The source of this TCR beta chain is a study of cytomegalovirus exposure and HLA in healthy donors. Study details: The study placed 80% to 90% of its 350 to 400 genotyped donors in the Caucasian-associated ancestry cluster. Study-level results: A missense variant in DCLRE1C was later tied to TCR beta V- and J-gene trimming.

Germline loops: CDR1 MNHEY, CDR2 SMNVEV (reference sequence). This CDR3 is built from 16 residues. The trim removed 6 bases at V and 8 bases at J, leaving 16 bases unmatched. Of note for this clone: The target antigen is unknown.

In the PCR, 60 Vbeta and 13 Jbeta primers were used. Repertoires were generated with immunoSEQ multiplex PCR, while TCRdb's copy carries only in-frame clones and drops some. The repertoire holds just over 150,000 clones, with approximately 80% as singletons. The sequence derives from a middle-aged man in good health and CMV-seropositive. Sample: PBMCs. V is TRBV27 and J is TRBJ1-2; 9 positions match TRBD1. Here the CDR3 reads CASSLSPGTGRGGYTF. The CDR3 nucleotides read TGTGCCAGCAGCCTTTCCCCCGGGACAGGGCGGGGGGGCTACACCTTC.